The 5 T cell receptor beta chains reported below all come from one sample, sequenced in a study of T cells in Graves' hyperthyroidism and ophthalmopathy. TCR beta CDR3 sequences were amplified from RNA transcripts. The primer set for the first-round RT-PCR of the TCR CDR3 was HTBI. TCRdb re-derived calls from the multiplex PCR reads in MiXCR, one entry per CDR3 protein. The table records about 380,000 distinct CDR3 sequences, about 14% of them present only once. Sequenced material: blood. The source is a woman aged 60 to 75 with Graves' hyperthyroidism.

This clonotype was recorded many times. This sequence joins TRBV6-6 and TRBJ1-1; D possibly corresponds to TRBD1 (5 bases). Germline CDR1 is MNHNY and CDR2 is SVGAGI (reference sequence). The V gene lost 2 bases and the J gene lost 6 bases, with 22 bases spanning the gap. The CDR3 runs 17 residues. CDR3 coding DNA: TGTGCCAGCAGTTACAGGGGCTGGGGCAGTAGGGTCGCTGAAGCTTTCTTT. Translated: CASSYRGWGSRVAEAFF.

In regard to this clonotype: This may be a read error, as it is one base from a much larger clone. The J gene is TRBJ2-1, the V gene TRBV5-4; D may be TRBD1 or TRBD2 (5 bases each). Germline values: CDR1 SGHNT, CDR2 YYREEE (reference sequence). Trimming pared 9 bases from V and 5 bases from J, leaving 21 bases between. There are 15 residues in the CDR3. CDR3 sequence: CATFERDLLHNEQFF. The CDR3 nucleotides are TGTGCCACCTTTGAGAGGGACCTCCTCCACAATGAGCAGTTCTTC.

This clonotype has just a few counts. The chain recombines TRBV7-6 with TRBJ2-3; 7 bases map to TRBD2. The germline gives CDR1 SGHVS, CDR2 FNYEAQ. Trimming at V came to 6 bases and at J to 4 bases, leaving 10 bases not matched to a gene. There are 15 residues in the CDR3. CDR3 protein: CASSYFGRTSDTQYF. The CDR3 DNA reads TGTGCCAGCAGTTACTTCGGGAGGACCTCAGATACGCAGTATTTT.

In regard to this clonotype: This sequence may be a read error, since a much larger clone differs from it by one base. This likely comes from a read error, as the CDR3 has no conserved phenylalanine or tryptophan at its end. The chain uses TRBV10-3 and TRBJ2-3, with D unclear. V lost 2 bases to trimming and J lost 1 base, with 10 bases between them. Germline CDR1 reads ENHRY; CDR2 reads SYGVKD. CDR3 length: 15 residues. CDR3 nucleotide sequence: TGTGCCATCAGTGAGATCCGGGTCGGCACAGATACGCAGTATTCT. It translates to CAISEIRVGTDTQYS.

There are many counts of this clonotype. V is TRBV12-5 and J is TRBJ2-2; TRBD2 is a possible D gene (6 bases). The CDR3 consists of 20 residues. With 0 bases removed from V and 4 bases from J, the gap between germline ends came to 24 bases. CDR1 and CDR2 from the germline V gene are LGHNT and FRNRAP. The CDR3 region is CASGLVTSFAATWGTGELFF. The CDR3 DNA is TGTGCTAGTGGTTTGGTGACTAGTTTCGCGGCAACTTGGGGCACCGGGGAGCTGTTTTTT.